The present T cell receptor beta chain was sequenced within a study of spatial heterogeneity in lung cancer. Points from the study as a whole: Circulating ubiquitous expanded tumor TCRs were observed more frequently at resection than at follow-up.

Time point specified: sample taken at primary tumor resection. Tumor, nontumor lung or frozen PBMC supplied whole RNA, sequenced without sorting. The donors comprised some 70 untreated early-stage non-small cell lung cancer patients. This CDR3 region has 14 residues. J gave up 3 bases and V 3 bases, and 2 bases lay outside the gene matches. Germline V gene data show CDR1 as LGHNA and CDR2 as YNFKEQ. This clonotype appeared a few times. The antigen remains undetermined. TCRdb re-called the 5' RACE reads with MiXCR, one entry per CDR3 protein. The table lists some 52,000 distinct CDR3 sequences, under 7.5% of them singletons.

The V gene is TRBV4-2, the J gene TRBJ2-5, with TRBD1 matching 9 bases. The source is a female donor with early-stage non-small cell lung cancer. This sample comprised PBMCs, obtained at surgery. The CDR3, as DNA: TGTGCCAGCAGCCACGGGACAGGGAAAGAGACCCAGTACTTC. It yields the protein CASSHGTGKETQYF.